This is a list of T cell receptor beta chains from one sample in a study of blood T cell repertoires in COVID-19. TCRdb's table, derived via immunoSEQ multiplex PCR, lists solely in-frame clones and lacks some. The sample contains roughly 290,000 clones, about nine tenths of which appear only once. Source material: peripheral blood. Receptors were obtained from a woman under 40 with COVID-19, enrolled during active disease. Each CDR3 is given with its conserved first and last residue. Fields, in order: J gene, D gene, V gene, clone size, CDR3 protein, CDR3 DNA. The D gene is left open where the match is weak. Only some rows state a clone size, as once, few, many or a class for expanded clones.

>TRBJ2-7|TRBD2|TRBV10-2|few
CASSESSGTSGSWSYEQYF
TGCGCCAGCAGTGAGTCCTCCGGGACTAGCGGGAGTTGGTCCTACGAGCAGTACTTC
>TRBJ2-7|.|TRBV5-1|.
CASSLAAQGKIYEQYF
TGCGCCAGCAGCTTGGCAGCACAGGGTAAGATCTACGAGCAGTACTTC
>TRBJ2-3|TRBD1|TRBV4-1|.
CASSYRDRDLDTQYF
TGCGCCAGCAGCTACCGGGACAGGGACCTAGATACGCAGTATTTT
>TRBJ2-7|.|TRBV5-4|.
CASSHHDRRNEQYF
TGTGCCAGCAGCCATCATGACAGACGCAACGAGCAGTACTTC
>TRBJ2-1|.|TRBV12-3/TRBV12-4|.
CASSYSYEQFF
TGTGCCAGCAGTTACTCTTATGAGCAGTTCTTC
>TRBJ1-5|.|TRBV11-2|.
CASSLAGNQPQHF
TGTGCCAGCAGCTTAGCCGGCAATCAGCCCCAGCATTTT
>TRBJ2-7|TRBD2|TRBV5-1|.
CASSRDRASGNYEQYF
TGCGCCAGCAGCCGGGATAGGGCTAGCGGGAACTACGAGCAGTACTTC
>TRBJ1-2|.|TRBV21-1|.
CASSTLDRDHACNYGYTF
TGTGCCAGCAGCACTTTGGACAGGGATCATGCTTGTAACTATGGCTACACCTTC
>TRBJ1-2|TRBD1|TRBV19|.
CASSISPTGGADYGYTF
TGTGCCAGTAGTATCAGCCCCACAGGGGGCGCCGACTATGGCTACACCTTC
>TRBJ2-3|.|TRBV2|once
CASRPAGAGTQYF
TGTGCCAGCAGGCCGGCGGGGGCAGGTACGCAGTATTTT
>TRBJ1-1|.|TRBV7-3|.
CASSLQGNTEAFF
TGTGCCAGCAGCCTACAGGGGAACACTGAAGCTTTCTTT